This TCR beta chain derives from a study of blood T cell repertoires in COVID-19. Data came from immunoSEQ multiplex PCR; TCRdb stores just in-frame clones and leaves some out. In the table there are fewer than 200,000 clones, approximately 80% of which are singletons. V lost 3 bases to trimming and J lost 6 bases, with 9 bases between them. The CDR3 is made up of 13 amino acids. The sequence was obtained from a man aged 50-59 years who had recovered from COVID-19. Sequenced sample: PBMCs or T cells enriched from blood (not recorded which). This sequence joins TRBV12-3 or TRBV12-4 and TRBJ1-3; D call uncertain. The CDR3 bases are TGTGCCAGCAGTTTGAGGCAGATAAACACCATATATTTT. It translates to CASSLRQINTIYF.